This is a list of T cell receptor beta chains from one sample in a study of T cell repertoires in cytomegalovirus infection. These receptors lack a known antigen. TCRdb fed the reads into MiXCR, producing one record per CDR3 protein. The sample has some 590,000 distinct CDR3 sequences, roughly 43% seen once; the top ten hold around 46%. Sequencing was performed on cultured PBMCs, taken from culture after CMV antigen stimulation. The source of these receptors is a human donor in good health (CMV status not recorded). Some clones in this sample may be carry-over from other donors' samples. CDR3s include the opening cysteine and the closing phenylalanine or tryptophan. The D gene is left open where the match is weak. Some rows mark clone size as missing; the rest say once, few, many or name a class of expanded clone.

J gene: TRBJ2-3
clone size: .
V gene: TRBV18
D gene: .
CDR3 protein: CASSPSSGQSSGTDTQYF
CDR3 DNA: TGTGCCAGCTCACCCTCTTCCGGACAATCTTCGGGCACAGATACGCAGTATTTT

J gene: TRBJ2-2
clone size: .
V gene: TRBV27
D gene: TRBD2
CDR3 protein: CASRLAGVNTGELFF
CDR3 DNA: TGTGCCAGCAGACTAGCGGGGGTGAACACCGGGGAGCTGTTTTTT

J gene: TRBJ2-3
clone size: .
V gene: TRBV7-2
D gene: TRBD2
CDR3 protein: CASTILATTDTQYF
CDR3 DNA: TGTGCCAGCACCATACTAGCGACGACAGATACGCAGTATTTT

J gene: TRBJ1-5
clone size: few
V gene: TRBV6-2/TRBV6-3
D gene: .
CDR3 protein: CASSSLTGLVLSNQPQHF
CDR3 DNA: TGTGCCAGCAGTTCTCTCACAGGTCTGGTTTTAAGCAATCAGCCCCAGCATTTT

J gene: TRBJ2-7
clone size: few
V gene: TRBV5-4
D gene: TRBD2
CDR3 protein: CAWRGLGAYEQYF
CDR3 DNA: TGTGCCTGGCGGGGGTTAGGGGCCTACGAGCAGTACTTC

J gene: TRBJ2-3
clone size: .
V gene: TRBV7-2
D gene: TRBD2
CDR3 protein: CASSPWTSGRANTQYF
CDR3 DNA: TGTGCCAGCAGCCCTTGGACTAGCGGGAGGGCCAATACGCAGTATTTT

J gene: TRBJ1-2
clone size: few
V gene: TRBV6-2/TRBV6-3
D gene: .
CDR3 protein: CASSSISKDLRRYGYTF
CDR3 DNA: TGTGCCAGCAGTTCAATAAGCAAGGACTTGAGGAGGTATGGCTACACCTTC

J gene: TRBJ1-6
clone size: .
V gene: TRBV19
D gene: .
CDR3 protein: CASTRGGGASTPLHF
CDR3 DNA: TGTGCCAGTACCAGAGGGGGGGGGGCCTCAACACCCCTCCACTTT

J gene: TRBJ2-7
clone size: .
V gene: TRBV7-8
D gene: .
CDR3 protein: CASSGSDGYYEQYF
CDR3 DNA: TGTGCCAGCAGCGGGTCGGACGGGTACTACGAGCAGTACTTC

J gene: TRBJ2-1
clone size: few
V gene: TRBV7-6
D gene: .
CDR3 protein: CASSLWRASEQFF
CDR3 DNA: TGTGCCAGCAGCTTATGGAGGGCCAGTGAGCAGTTCTTC

J gene: TRBJ2-1
clone size: .
V gene: TRBV7-6
D gene: .
CDR3 protein: CASSSAQTLSYNEQFF
CDR3 DNA: TGTGCCAGCAGCTCAGCCCAGACTTTGTCCTACAATGAGCAGTTCTTC

J gene: TRBJ2-7
clone size: .
V gene: TRBV7-9
D gene: TRBD1
CDR3 protein: CASSPGQGAPYEQYF
CDR3 DNA: TGTGCCAGCAGCCCAGGACAGGGAGCTCCCTACGAGCAGTACTTC

J gene: TRBJ2-7
clone size: few
V gene: TRBV19
D gene: .
CDR3 protein: CASSNGYEQYF
CDR3 DNA: TGTGCCAGTAGTAACGGCTACGAGCAGTACTTC

J gene: TRBJ2-3
clone size: .
V gene: TRBV7-2
D gene: .
CDR3 protein: CASSSRRDWGDTQYF
CDR3 DNA: TGTGCCAGCAGTTCCCGCCGGGACTGGGGAGATACGCAGTATTTT

J gene: TRBJ2-3
clone size: .
V gene: TRBV6-2/TRBV6-3
D gene: TRBD2
CDR3 protein: CASSYLGLATDTQYF
CDR3 DNA: TGTGCCAGCAGTTACTTGGGACTAGCAACAGATACGCAGTATTTT

J gene: TRBJ1-5
clone size: .
V gene: TRBV7-2
D gene: .
CDR3 protein: CASSPNTYSNQPQHF
CDR3 DNA: TGTGCCAGCAGCCCCAACACGTATAGCAATCAGCCCCAGCATTTT

J gene: TRBJ2-1
clone size: .
V gene: TRBV20-1
D gene: .
CDR3 protein: CSAGRVTGEQFF
CDR3 DNA: TGCAGTGCTGGCCGGGTCACGGGTGAGCAGTTCTTC

J gene: TRBJ1-2
clone size: .
V gene: TRBV4-1
D gene: .
CDR3 protein: CASSPVPGPRGYTF
CDR3 DNA: TGCGCCAGCAGCCCGGTGCCGGGCCCTAGGGGCTACACCTTC

J gene: TRBJ1-6
clone size: .
V gene: TRBV4-3
D gene: .
CDR3 protein: CASSQVAGNNSPLHF
CDR3 DNA: TGCGCCAGCAGCCAAGTCGCGGGAAATAATTCACCCCTCCACTTT

J gene: TRBJ2-4
clone size: .
V gene: TRBV7-2
D gene: .
CDR3 protein: CASSPIQGSIQYF
CDR3 DNA: TGTGCCAGCAGCCCGATCCAGGGGTCCATTCAGTACTTC

J gene: TRBJ2-5
clone size: .
V gene: TRBV29-1
D gene: .
CDR3 protein: CSVVSTRPETQYF
CDR3 DNA: TGCAGCGTTGTCTCGACGCGGCCAGAGACCCAGTACTTC

J gene: TRBJ2-4
clone size: few
V gene: TRBV12-3/TRBV12-4
D gene: .
CDR3 protein: CASSLGLQGLKNIQYF
CDR3 DNA: TGTGCCAGCAGTTTAGGGCTACAGGGACTGAAAAACATTCAGTACTTC

J gene: TRBJ2-3
clone size: .
V gene: TRBV4-1
D gene: .
CDR3 protein: CASSWGGARDTQYF
CDR3 DNA: TGCGCCAGCAGCTGGGGGGGGGCTCGAGATACGCAGTATTTT

J gene: TRBJ1-5
clone size: .
V gene: TRBV7-6
D gene: .
CDR3 protein: CASSLRDGGNQPQHF
CDR3 DNA: TGTGCCAGCAGTCTCAGGGATGGTGGCAATCAGCCCCAGCATTTT

J gene: TRBJ2-5
clone size: .
V gene: TRBV7-2
D gene: TRBD2
CDR3 protein: CASSSMREVQETQYF
CDR3 DNA: TGTGCCAGCAGCTCGATGCGGGAGGTCCAAGAGACCCAGTACTTC

J gene: TRBJ2-2
clone size: many
V gene: TRBV7-9
D gene: TRBD2
CDR3 protein: CASSWSSGSTGELFF
CDR3 DNA: TGTGCCAGCAGCTGGTCTAGCGGAAGCACCGGGGAGCTGTTTTTT

J gene: TRBJ1-5
clone size: .
V gene: TRBV7-2
D gene: TRBD1
CDR3 protein: CASSLWVEKRGGRNQPQHF
CDR3 DNA: TGTGCCAGCAGCTTATGGGTAGAGAAGAGAGGGGGCCGCAATCAGCCCCAGCATTTT

J gene: TRBJ2-4
clone size: few
V gene: TRBV4-1
D gene: .
CDR3 protein: CASSQNVGGKNIQYF
CDR3 DNA: TGCGCCAGCAGCCAAAACGTGGGAGGCAAAAACATTCAGTACTTC

J gene: TRBJ1-4
clone size: .
V gene: TRBV18
D gene: TRBD1
CDR3 protein: CASQGQANEKLFF
CDR3 DNA: TGTGCCAGCCAGGGACAGGCTAATGAAAAACTGTTTTTT

J gene: TRBJ2-3
clone size: few
V gene: TRBV7-7
D gene: TRBD2
CDR3 protein: CASSIGTSGGDTQYF
CDR3 DNA: TGTGCCAGCAGCATCGGGACTAGCGGGGGAGATACGCAGTATTTT

J gene: TRBJ2-1
clone size: .
V gene: TRBV7-6
D gene: .
CDR3 protein: CASSPDRSIYNEQFF
CDR3 DNA: TGTGCCAGCAGTCCGGACAGATCGATCTACAATGAGCAGTTCTTC

J gene: TRBJ2-1
clone size: .
V gene: TRBV12-3/TRBV12-4
D gene: .
CDR3 protein: CASSGQLYNEQFF
CDR3 DNA: TGTGCCAGCAGTGGACAGCTCTACAATGAGCAGTTCTTC

J gene: TRBJ2-2
clone size: once
V gene: TRBV11-3
D gene: .
CDR3 protein: CASSLDYGEAVTGELFF
CDR3 DNA: TGTGCCAGCAGCTTAGATTACGGAGAAGCTGTAACCGGGGAGCTGTTTTTT

J gene: TRBJ2-7
clone size: few
V gene: TRBV11-2
D gene: TRBD1
CDR3 protein: CASSSNRGPYEQYF
CDR3 DNA: TGTGCCAGCAGCTCGAACAGGGGACCCTACGAGCAGTACTTC

J gene: TRBJ2-3
clone size: .
V gene: TRBV19
D gene: .
CDR3 protein: CASSFTRPGNARTATQYF
CDR3 DNA: TGTGCCAGTAGTTTCACCCGACCGGGGAACGCCAGGACAGCTACGCAGTATTTT

J gene: TRBJ2-7
clone size: .
V gene: TRBV12-3/TRBV12-4
D gene: TRBD1
CDR3 protein: CASRLTGSYEQYF
CDR3 DNA: TGTGCCAGCAGACTGACAGGGTCCTACGAGCAGTACTTC

J gene: TRBJ1-6
clone size: .
V gene: TRBV18
D gene: .
CDR3 protein: CASSPSGANNSPLHF
CDR3 DNA: TGTGCCAGCTCACCATCCGGGGCGAATAATTCACCCCTCCACTTT

J gene: TRBJ1-6
clone size: .
V gene: TRBV7-9
D gene: .
CDR3 protein: CASSRQVLNSPLHF
CDR3 DNA: TGTGCCAGCAGCCGACAGGTTTTAAATTCACCCCTCCACTTT

J gene: TRBJ2-1
clone size: few
V gene: TRBV7-2
D gene: .
CDR3 protein: CASSLVPGHPHNEQFF
CDR3 DNA: TGTGCCAGCAGCTTAGTTCCAGGACACCCCCACAATGAGCAGTTCTTC

J gene: TRBJ2-7
clone size: many
V gene: TRBV7-6
D gene: .
CDR3 protein: CASSLEGGSYEQYF
CDR3 DNA: TGTGCCAGCAGCTTAGAAGGCGGCTCCTACGAGCAGTACTTC

J gene: TRBJ1-6
clone size: many
V gene: TRBV7-2
D gene: .
CDR3 protein: CASSQFSGGNSPLHF
CDR3 DNA: TGTGCCAGCAGCCAATTTTCAGGTGGAAATTCACCCCTCCACTTT

J gene: TRBJ2-1
clone size: .
V gene: TRBV6-1
D gene: .
CDR3 protein: CAVRDFSMREFF
CDR3 DNA: TGTGCCGTCCGGGACTTTTCAATGAGGGAGTTCTTC

J gene: TRBJ1-1
clone size: .
V gene: TRBV20-1
D gene: TRBD1
CDR3 protein: CSASTGGTEAFF
CDR3 DNA: TGCAGTGCGTCTACAGGGGGCACTGAAGCTTTCTTT

J gene: TRBJ2-7
clone size: few
V gene: TRBV7-2
D gene: .
CDR3 protein: CASSLVSAPNYEQYF
CDR3 DNA: TGTGCCAGCAGCTTAGTGAGCGCCCCCAACTACGAGCAGTACTTC

J gene: TRBJ2-5
clone size: few
V gene: TRBV7-2
D gene: TRBD2
CDR3 protein: CASSLETPSSGGSQETQYF
CDR3 DNA: TGTGCCAGCAGCTTAGAAACCCCCAGTAGCGGGGGTTCTCAAGAGACCCAGTACTTC

J gene: TRBJ2-7
clone size: .
V gene: TRBV7-4
D gene: .
CDR3 protein: CASSPQADRVYEQYF
CDR3 DNA: TGTGCCAGCAGCCCACAGGCAGACCGAGTCTACGAGCAGTACTTC

J gene: TRBJ2-1
clone size: .
V gene: TRBV6-5
D gene: TRBD2
CDR3 protein: CASSYVSGGPLNEQFF
CDR3 DNA: TGTGCCAGCAGTTACGTATCGGGAGGGCCCCTCAATGAGCAGTTCTTC

J gene: TRBJ2-5
clone size: few
V gene: TRBV7-2
D gene: TRBD1
CDR3 protein: CASSRGQKETQYF
CDR3 DNA: TGTGCCAGCAGCCGGGGACAGAAAGAGACCCAGTACTTC

J gene: TRBJ2-7
clone size: many
V gene: TRBV7-9
D gene: .
CDR3 protein: CASGGYEQYF
CDR3 DNA: TGTGCCAGCGGGGGCTACGAGCAGTACTTC

J gene: TRBJ2-3
clone size: .
V gene: TRBV6-1
D gene: .
CDR3 protein: CASSEVGGDTQYF
CDR3 DNA: TGTGCCAGCAGTGAAGTGGGGGGAGATACGCAGTATTTT

J gene: TRBJ2-1
clone size: .
V gene: TRBV12-3/TRBV12-4
D gene: .
CDR3 protein: CASSLGRGLLPQFF
CDR3 DNA: TGTGCCAGCAGTTTGGGCAGGGGTTTGCTTCCACAGTTCTTC

J gene: TRBJ1-1
clone size: .
V gene: TRBV6-5
D gene: TRBD1
CDR3 protein: CASSSDRGRLNTEAFF
CDR3 DNA: TGTGCCAGCAGTTCCGACAGGGGGCGACTGAACACTGAAGCTTTCTTT

J gene: TRBJ2-7
clone size: .
V gene: TRBV6-8
D gene: .
CDR3 protein: CASQRSSYEQYF
CDR3 DNA: TGTGCCAGCCAGCGGAGCTCCTACGAGCAGTACTTC

J gene: TRBJ2-1
clone size: .
V gene: TRBV15
D gene: .
CDR3 protein: CATSRDGQVYNEQFF
CDR3 DNA: TGTGCCACCAGCAGAGATGGCCAGGTGTACAATGAGCAGTTCTTC

J gene: TRBJ2-1
clone size: .
V gene: TRBV7-2
D gene: .
CDR3 protein: CASSLSVNGLANEQFF
CDR3 DNA: TGTGCCAGCAGCTTATCTGTGAACGGGCTGGCGAATGAGCAGTTCTTC

J gene: TRBJ2-5
clone size: .
V gene: TRBV20-1
D gene: .
CDR3 protein: CSARGPETQYF
CDR3 DNA: TGCAGTGCTAGGGGGCCGGAGACCCAGTACTTC

J gene: TRBJ2-7
clone size: once
V gene: TRBV6-2/TRBV6-3
D gene: .
CDR3 protein: CASSDYVGSYEQYF
CDR3 DNA: TGTGCCAGCAGTGACTACGTCGGCTCCTACGAGCAGTACTTC

J gene: TRBJ2-7
clone size: .
V gene: TRBV19
D gene: TRBD1
CDR3 protein: CASSPGTGAAYEQYF
CDR3 DNA: TGTGCCAGTAGCCCCGGGACAGGTGCCGCCTACGAGCAGTACTTC

J gene: TRBJ2-3
clone size: few
V gene: TRBV7-2
D gene: TRBD2
CDR3 protein: CASSPVASGRARDTQYF
CDR3 DNA: TGTGCCAGCAGTCCGGTGGCTAGCGGGAGGGCCAGAGATACGCAGTATTTT